This T cell receptor (beta chain) was retrieved from a study of siplizumab effects on memory and regulatory T cells. CDR3 length: 15 amino acids. Unmatched junction bases numbered 9, after V lost 5 bases and J lost 1 base. CDR1 and CDR2 from the germline V gene are SGHRS and YFSETQ. To note about this clone: What it recognizes is unknown.

Study-level findings and limits: Unstimulated subsets captured only a minor fraction of alloreactive clones.

Per individual sample, 85,000 to 100,000 TCR templates were assayed. Method: immunoSEQ multiplex PCR; TCRdb's copy keeps in-frame clones and lacks some. The sample lists about 100,000 clones; just under 95% were seen once. The chain uses TRBV5-1 and TRBJ2-7; TRBD1 agrees at 7 bases. The sequenced material came from non-Treg CD4+ T cells sorted from blood. The source of this sequence is a human donor in good health. In DNA, the CDR3 is TGCGCCAGCAGTAGAGGGACAGTTGATTCCTACGAGCAGTACTTC. It yields the protein CASSRGTVDSYEQYF.